One and the same sample provided the 28 T cell receptor beta chains below, sequenced in a study of T-cell memory formation after mild COVID-19 (dated by TCRdb to 2020 to 2022). Library generation was performed with 5' RACE. Sequencer: Illumina NovaSeq 6000. The raw public data were reprocessed by TCRdb itself: fastp quality trimming at Q25, MiXCR clonotype calling, in-frame beta chains only. CDR3 protein sequences are deduplicated, and each keeps its most common genes and DNA. The sample table holds 200,000 to 250,000 distinct CDR3 sequences, of which roughly 10% were seen once. The ten largest clones represent approximately 20% of the sample. Source material: PBMCs or a T cell subset sorted from them (not recorded which). The receptor set was obtained from a young man who had mild COVID-19 (a few samples of this study predate the infection). The sample titles of this study are shuffled in the database, so cell type and time point are left out; the donor was told from shared clones.

The sample holds a few counts of this clonotype. The V and J genes are TRBV11-2 and TRBJ2-5; tentatively, D is TRBD2 (6 bases). Germline V gene lookup returns CDR1 SGHAT and CDR2 FQNNGV. V was trimmed by 3 bases and J by 4 bases, leaving 15 bases between them. This CDR3 region has 15 residues. CDR3 DNA sequence: TGTGCCAGCAGCTTCGACATAGCGGCACGAGAGACCCAGTACTTC. Its protein is CASSFDIAARETQYF.

The chain employs TRBV6-1 and TRBJ1-4; D may be TRBD1 (5 bases). There are 15 residues in the CDR3. V lost 2 bases and J lost 4, with 11 bases in between. CDR1 is MNHNS and CDR2 is SASEGT in the germline V gene. The CDR3 is CASSEMGQGNEKLFF. In DNA form, the CDR3 reads TGTGCCAGCAGTGAAATGGGGCAGGGTAATGAAAAACTGTTTTTT.

J is TRBJ2-5 and V is TRBV12-3 or TRBV12-4; the D call may be TRBD1 or TRBD2 (5 bases each). This CDR3 has 13 amino acids. Trimming took off 8 bases at V and 9 bases at J, with 19 bases between the two ends. DNA for the CDR3: TGTGCCAGCGGGGCAGGAGGAGCATCGGCCCAGTACTTC. Protein sequence: CASGAGGASAQYF.

There are a few counts of this clonotype. The chain has TRBV10-3 and TRBJ1-1, with 11 bases aligning to TRBD1. Germline V gives CDR1 ENHRY, CDR2 SYGVKD. This CDR3 region has 15 residues. V lost 4 bases to trimming and J lost 1 base; unmatched junction nucleotides: 2. The CDR3 nucleotides read TGTGCCATCAGTGGGGGGACAGGGGGGAACACTGAAGCTTTCTTT. Its protein is CAISGGTGGNTEAFF.

The chain has TRBV4-2 and TRBJ1-1; D is unresolved. V was trimmed by 0 bases and J by 5 bases, leaving 19 bases between them. Germline V gene lookup returns CDR1 LGHNA and CDR2 YNFKEQ. The CDR3 runs 17 residues. The chain's CDR3 is CASSQELGSEGMTEAFF. As DNA, the CDR3 is TGTGCCAGCAGCCAAGAATTGGGGAGCGAGGGTATGACTGAAGCTTTCTTT.

In this sample, this clonotype turned up a few times. This chain uses TRBV12-3 or TRBV12-4 with TRBJ1-1; D uncertain. The V end lost 0 bases, the J end lost 1 base, and 6 bases lay between the germline ends. This CDR3 has 14 amino acids. CDR3: CASSLAPGNTEAFF. The CDR3 DNA follows: TGTGCCAGCAGTTTAGCCCCAGGGAACACTGAAGCTTTCTTT.

This clonotype has more than one count but fewer than ten. The genes are TRBV5-1 and TRBJ2-3, with D unclear. Trimming removed 4 bases from V and 4 bases from J, with 10 bases in between. Germline V gives CDR1 SGHRS, CDR2 YFSETQ. This CDR3 comprises 13 residues. The CDR3 loop is CASSREGSDTQYF. CDR3 nucleotides: TGCGCCAGCAGCCGAGAAGGATCAGATACGCAGTATTTT.

The chain couples TRBV27 to TRBJ2-7; D is uncertain. V lost 11 bases and J 1 base, leaving 9 bases between the germline ends. The CDR3 sequence is 11 residues long. Germline V CDR1 and CDR2: MNHEY, SMNVEV (reference sequence). The CDR3 reads CAAGGSYEQYF. The CDR3 region has the DNA TGTGCCGCTGGTGGTTCCTACGAGCAGTACTTC.

This clonotype turned up a few times. The gene calls are TRBV4-2 and TRBJ2-1; D may be TRBD2 (6 bases). Trimming took 0 bases from V and 9 from J, leaving 9 bases between them. This CDR3 contains 13 residues. Germline V gene lookup returns CDR1 LGHNA and CDR2 YNFKEQ. The CDR3: CASSQEEGSEQFF. The CDR3 DNA reads as TGTGCCAGCAGCCAAGAGGAGGGTAGTGAGCAGTTCTTC.

The V call is TRBV5-1, the J call TRBJ2-3; 9 positions match TRBD1. The CDR3 covers 15 residues. Germline V CDR1 and CDR2: SGHRS, YFSETQ. The ends lost 4 bases at V and 5 bases at J; junction bases unmatched: 8. CDR3 sequence: CASSRGQGGEDTQYF. Here the CDR3 DNA reads TGCGCCAGCAGCCGGGGACAGGGCGGTGAAGATACGCAGTATTTT.

This clonotype was observed a handful of times. The chain has TRBV5-1 and TRBJ2-3; TRBD1 is a possible D gene (5 bases). The V gene lost 4 bases and the J gene lost 0 bases, with 12 bases spanning the gap. Germline assignment: CDR1 SGHRS and CDR2 YFSETQ. The CDR3 totals 15 residues. The CDR3 region is CASSPTASSTDTQYF. In DNA form, the CDR3 reads TGCGCCAGCAGCCCGACAGCCTCCAGCACAGATACGCAGTATTTT.

This clonotype was picked up a small number of times. The chain links TRBV7-6 to TRBJ1-1; D remains unclear. This CDR3 has 13 residues. The germline V gene has CDR1 SGHVS and CDR2 FNYEAQ. V lost 1 base to trimming and J lost 4 bases, with 7 bases between them. The DNA of the CDR3 is TGTGCCAGCAGCTTAGAGGTGGTCACTGAAGCTTTCTTT. Translation gives CASSLEVVTEAFF.

The chain has TRBV5-1 and TRBJ2-3, with D possibly matching TRBD2 (6 bases). The V end lost 5 bases, the J end lost 3 bases, and 10 bases lay between the germline ends. CDR1 is SGHRS, CDR2 YFSETQ, per germline. The CDR3 spans 13 residues. The CDR3 reads CASRAGFTDTQYF. The CDR3 DNA is TGCGCCAGCAGGGCGGGGTTTACAGATACGCAGTATTTT.

This clonotype was seen more than once but under ten times. The chain is built from TRBV6-2 or TRBV6-3 and TRBJ1-1, with 7 bases lining up with TRBD1. V gave up 2 bases and J gave up 5 bases; unmatched junction bases: 8. The CDR3 spans 15 residues. From germline, CDR1 is MNHEY and CDR2 SVGEGT. CDR3 DNA sequence: TGTGCCAGCAGTTACCACACGACAGGGAAAACTGAAGCTTTCTTT. Translating gives CASSYHTTGKTEAFF.

This clonotype has only a few counts. The gene calls are TRBV4-2 and TRBJ2-3; 10 bases align to TRBD2. The trim removed 2 bases at V and 7 bases at J, leaving 12 bases unmatched. The CDR3 is 17 residues long. The germline V gene has CDR1 LGHNA and CDR2 YNFKEQ. The CDR3, as DNA: TGTGCCAGCAGCCAATCCCGGTCCAGCGGGGGGGCAAATACGCAGTATTTT. Protein sequence: CASSQSRSSGGANTQYF.

The rearrangement uses TRBV18 and TRBJ1-1; D is perhaps TRBD1 (6 bases). V dropped 10 bases and J dropped 0 bases, with 12 bases sitting between them. The CDR3 length is 13 residues. CDR1 and CDR2 (germline): KGHSH, LQKENI. CDR3: CATLKGVNTEAFF. The CDR3 DNA reads as TGTGCCACCCTAAAGGGGGTGAACACTGAAGCTTTCTTT.

This clonotype came up a few times. The chain recombines TRBV5-1 with TRBJ2-1; D remains unclear. The CDR3 contains 12 residues. Trimming removed 5 bases at V and 7 bases at J, with 10 bases between. CDR1 and CDR2 (germline): SGHRS, YFSETQ. CDR3 bases: TGCGCCAGCAGACGCGAAATGAATGAGCAGTTCTTC. It specifies CASRREMNEQFF.

The chain joins TRBV20-1 to TRBJ2-3; 9 nucleotides align to TRBD2. This CDR3 has 15 amino acids. V shed 4 bases and J 7 bases; nucleotides not matched to a gene: 12. In germline, CDR1 is DFQATT, CDR2 SNEGSKA (reference sequence). The CDR3 is CSAKLTSGRGNTQYF. The CDR3 bases are TGCAGTGCTAAATTGACTAGCGGCCGGGGGAATACGCAGTATTTT.

Ten or more counts support this clonotype. The chain has TRBV27 and TRBJ2-3, with D possibly matching TRBD1 (6 bases). V was clipped by 6 bases and J by 4 bases, with 14 bases between them. Per the germline V gene, CDR1 is MNHEY and CDR2 is SMNVEV (reference sequence). This CDR3 contains 14 residues. The CDR3 DNA reads as TGTGCCAGCAGCATTGGGGGCGGCGCAGATACGCAGTATTTT. Translating gives CASSIGGGADTQYF.

In this sample, this clonotype turned up a few times. The rearrangement joins TRBV20-1 to TRBJ2-2, with D perhaps matching TRBD1 (5 bases). V was cut by 5 bases and J by 4 bases, with 14 bases left in between. Germline V lookup: CDR1 DFQATT, CDR2 SNEGSKA (reference sequence). This CDR3 has 14 amino acids. The CDR3 DNA sequence: TGCAGTGCTTCGCAGGGAAAGGCCACCGGGGAGCTGTTTTTT. Its translation is CSASQGKATGELFF.

As concerns this clonotype: It may be a read error: a sequence one base away is much more abundant. The chain couples TRBV25-1 to TRBJ2-3; tentatively, D is TRBD2 (6 bases). CDR1 is MGHDK and CDR2 is SYGVNS in the germline V gene. The CDR3 runs 15 residues. V was clipped by 0 bases and J by 4 bases, with 11 bases between them. CDR3 nucleotides: TGTGCCAGCAGTGAATATGCATGGGAGGCAGATACGCAGTATTTT. This translates into CASSEYAWEADTQYF.

This clonotype has only a few counts. This chain uses TRBV20-1 with TRBJ1-5; D may be TRBD1 (6 bases). The CDR3 totals 15 residues. Trimming cost V 2 bases and J 7 bases, with 18 bases left between them. Germline loops: CDR1 DFQATT, CDR2 SNEGSKA (reference sequence). CDR3 region: CSARTQGKPGQPQHF. The DNA for the CDR3 is TGCAGTGCTAGAACCCAGGGGAAACCGGGGCAGCCCCAGCATTTT.

Only a few counts were recorded for this clonotype. This sequence joins TRBV5-1 and TRBJ2-3; TRBD2 is a possible D gene (7 bases). CDR1 is SGHRS and CDR2 is YFSETQ in the germline V gene. V lost 2 bases and J lost 6, with 16 bases in between. The CDR3 length is 15 residues. CDR3 sequence reads: CASSFGRGGRDTQYF. In nucleotides, the CDR3 is TGCGCCAGCAGCTTCGGAAGGGGGGGTAGGGATACGCAGTATTTT.

The V call is TRBV7-9, the J call TRBJ1-4; D unclear. Deletions cut 1 base from V and 8 bases from J, with 8 bases between. CDR3 length: 13 amino acids. Germline loops: CDR1 SEHNR, CDR2 FQNEAQ (reference sequence). In nucleotides, the CDR3 is TGTGCCAGCAGCTTAGGGTACGGCGAAAAACTGTTTTTT. It specifies CASSLGYGEKLFF.

This clonotype was found a few times. The chain joins TRBV3-1 to TRBJ2-2; D gene uncertain. V was clipped by 4 bases and J by 4 bases, with 16 bases between them. CDR3 size: 16 residues. Per the germline V gene, CDR1 is LGHDT and CDR2 is YNNKEL (reference sequence). CDR3 residues: CASSPRWQRSTGELFF. CDR3 DNA sequence: TGTGCCAGCAGCCCGAGGTGGCAGCGAAGCACCGGGGAGCTGTTTTTT.

The rearrangement links TRBV9 to TRBJ2-1, with 8 bases lining up with TRBD2. CDR1 is SGDLS, CDR2 YYNGEE, per germline. The length of the CDR3 is 15 residues. The trim removed 4 bases at V and 4 bases at J, leaving 7 bases unmatched. The CDR3 is CASSRGGGIYNEQFF. In DNA, the CDR3 is TGTGCCAGCAGCCGGGGGGGCGGTATATACAATGAGCAGTTCTTC.

This clonotype turned up a few times. This chain joins TRBV28 and TRBJ2-4, with TRBD1 matching over 7 bases. From germline, CDR1 is MDHEN and CDR2 SYDVKM. The CDR3 runs 16 residues. After removal of 3 bases from V and 2 bases from J, the junction contained 7 bases not matched to a gene. As DNA, the CDR3 is TGTGCCAGCAGTTTTTCCCGGGACAGTCCCAAAAACATTCAGTACTTC. The encoded protein is CASSFSRDSPKNIQYF.

The chain combines TRBV5-1 with TRBJ2-3; D call uncertain. The CDR3 length is 16 residues. Trimming pared 2 bases from V and 1 base from J, leaving 14 bases between. The germline V gene has CDR1 SGHRS and CDR2 YFSETQ. In DNA form, the CDR3 reads TGCGCCAGCAGCTTCGGACGGTCAGGAGGCACAGATACGCAGTATTTT. Amino acid sequence: CASSFGRSGGTDTQYF.